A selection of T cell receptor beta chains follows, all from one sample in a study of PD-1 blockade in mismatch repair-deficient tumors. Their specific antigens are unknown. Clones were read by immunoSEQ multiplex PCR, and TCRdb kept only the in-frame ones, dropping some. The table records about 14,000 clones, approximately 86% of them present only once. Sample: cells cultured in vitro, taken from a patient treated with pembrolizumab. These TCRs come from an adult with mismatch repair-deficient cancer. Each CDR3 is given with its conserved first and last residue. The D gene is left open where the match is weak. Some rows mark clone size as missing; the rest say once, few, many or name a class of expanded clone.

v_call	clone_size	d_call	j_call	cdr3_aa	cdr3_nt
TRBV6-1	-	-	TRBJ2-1	CASSETGSYNEQFF	TGTGCCAGCAGTGAAACAGGAAGCTACAATGAGCAGTTCTTC
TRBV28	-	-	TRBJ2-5	CASSFGGVPETQYF	TGTGCCAGCAGTTTCGGCGGGGTACCGGAGACCCAGTACTTC
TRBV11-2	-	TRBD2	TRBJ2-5	CASSPFGASGRLYF	TGTGCCAGCAGTCCCTTTGGGGCTAGCGGGCGTTTATACTTC
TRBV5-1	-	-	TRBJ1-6	CASRPDIREGSPLHF	TGCGCCAGCAGACCGGACATAAGAGAGGGTTCACCCCTCCACTTT
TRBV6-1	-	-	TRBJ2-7	CASSEKFYEQYF	TGTGCCAGCAGTGAGAAATTCTACGAGCAGTACTTC
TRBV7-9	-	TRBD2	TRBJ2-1	CASSPFGLAGADEQFF	TGTGCCAGCAGCCCTTTTGGGCTAGCGGGAGCCGATGAGCAGTTCTTC
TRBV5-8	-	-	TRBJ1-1	CASSLRGTEAFF	TGTGCCAGCAGCTTAAGGGGAACTGAAGCTTTCTTT
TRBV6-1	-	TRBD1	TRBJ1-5	CASSGPGTGGRRPQHF	TGTGCCAGCAGTGGCCCCGGGACAGGGGGTAGGCGGCCCCAGCATTTT
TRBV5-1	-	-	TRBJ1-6	CASSPGAGSPLHF	TGCGCCAGCAGCCCGGGGGCGGGGTCACCCCTCCACTTT
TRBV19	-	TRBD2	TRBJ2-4	CASSTSGSSSAKNIQYF	TGTGCCAGTAGTACTAGCGGGAGTTCCTCGGCCAAAAACATTCAGTACTTC
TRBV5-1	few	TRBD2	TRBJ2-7	CASQVTSGSREQYF	TGCGCCAGCCAGGTCACGAGCGGGAGTCGAGAGCAGTACTTC
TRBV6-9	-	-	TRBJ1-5	CASSENQPQHF	TGTGCCAGCAGTGAAAATCAGCCCCAGCATTTT
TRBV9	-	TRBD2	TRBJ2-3	CASSVEAGGPDTQYF	TGTGCCAGCAGCGTAGAAGCGGGAGGGCCTGATACGCAGTATTTT
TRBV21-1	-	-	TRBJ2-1	CASILRSGSGSPFF	TGTGCCAGCATTCTACGCTCAGGTAGCGGGAGTCCGTTCTTC
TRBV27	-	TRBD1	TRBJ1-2	CASSPDRVSYTF	TGTGCCAGCAGTCCCGACAGGGTGAGCTACACCTTC
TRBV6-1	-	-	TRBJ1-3	CASIPLGRGNTIYF	TGTGCCAGCATCCCTTTGGGGCGAGGAAACACCATATATTTT
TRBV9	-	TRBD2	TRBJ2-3	CASSLGLGRFTDTQYF	TGTGCCAGCAGCCTCGGACTAGGCAGGTTCACAGATACGCAGTATTTT
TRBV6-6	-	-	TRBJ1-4	CASSGGRAANEKLFF	TGTGCCAGCAGTGGGGGGCGCGCGGCTAATGAAAAACTGTTTTTT